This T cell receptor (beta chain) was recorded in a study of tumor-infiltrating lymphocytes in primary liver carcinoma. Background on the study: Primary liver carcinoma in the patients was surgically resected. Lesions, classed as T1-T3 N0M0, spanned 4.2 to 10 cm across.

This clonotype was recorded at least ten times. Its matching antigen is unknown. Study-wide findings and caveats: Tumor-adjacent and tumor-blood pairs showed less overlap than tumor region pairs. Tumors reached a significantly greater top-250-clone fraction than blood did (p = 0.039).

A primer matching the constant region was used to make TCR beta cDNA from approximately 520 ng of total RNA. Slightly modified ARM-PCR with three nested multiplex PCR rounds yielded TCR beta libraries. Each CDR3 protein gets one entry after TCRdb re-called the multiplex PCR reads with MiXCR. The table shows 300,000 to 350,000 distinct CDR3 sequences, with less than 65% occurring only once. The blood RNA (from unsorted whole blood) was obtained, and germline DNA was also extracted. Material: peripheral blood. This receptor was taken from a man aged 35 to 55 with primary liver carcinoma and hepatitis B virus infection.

CDR3 loop: CASSFPADTSTDTQYF. CDR3 nucleotide sequence: TGTGCCAGCAGTTTTCCAGCAGATACTAGCACAGATACGCAGTATTTT. The rearrangement joins TRBV12-3 or TRBV12-4 to TRBJ2-3; no definite D call. The V gene lost 3 bases and the J gene lost 0 bases, with 13 bases spanning the gap. The CDR3 has 16 residues.